The 4 T cell receptor beta chains presented below share a single source sample, sequenced in a study of molecular identifiers for immune sequencing clone quantification. Via MiXCR, TCRdb re-called the PCR reads, giving one row per CDR3 protein. The sample has about half a million distinct CDR3 sequences, 25% seen once. The specimen sequenced was naive CD8+ T cells from blood, with Jurkat cell RNA spiked in. Subset here: FACS-sorted CD8+CD4-CCR7+CD45RA+ naive T cells. These receptors originate from a human donor in good health. Some libraries in this study had Jurkat cell RNA spiked in.

This clonotype was seen repeatedly, ten times or more. V usage is TRBV6-2 or TRBV6-3 and J usage is TRBJ1-1; 7 positions agree with TRBD1. The CDR3 covers 16 residues. V shed 1 base and J 0 bases; nucleotides not matched to a gene: 5. Germline V CDR1 and CDR2: MNHEY, SVGEGT. CDR3 DNA: TGTGCCAGCAGTTACTTCTGGGACAGACTGAACACTGAAGCTTTCTTT. Its protein is CASSYFWDRLNTEAFF.

The table lists this clonotype with a few counts. The chain recombines TRBV6-2 or TRBV6-3 with TRBJ2-2; 7 bases align to TRBD2. The CDR3 sequence is 16 residues long. Germline lookup yields CDR1 MNHEY and CDR2 SVGEGT. V lost 4 bases and J lost 8; bases outside the gene matches: 13. The CDR3 coding sequence is TGTGCCAGCAGTTTACCAGCGGGGTCCCCCAGTGGGGAGCTGTTTTTT. Translated: CASSLPAGSPSGELFF.

In regard to this clonotype: One base away lies a much larger clone, so this may be a sequencing read error. Because the CDR3 is missing its conserved closing phenylalanine or tryptophan, this is likely a read error. The V call is TRBV5-6, the J call TRBJ2-1; the D is unclear. The V and J ends lost 4 bases and 12 bases respectively, with 20 bases between them. Germline V gene lookup returns CDR1 SGHDT and CDR2 YYEEEE. The CDR3 runs to 14 residues. This CDR3 is CASSLETLVRGQFS. Written as DNA, the CDR3 is TGTGCCAGCAGCCTGGAAACGTTGGTCCGAGGGCAGTTCTCC.

A note on this clonotype: This likely comes from a read error, as the CDR3 has no conserved phenylalanine or tryptophan at its end. CDR3 sequence reads: CASSQDVSGGAGGETQYL. CDR3 DNA: TGCGCCAGCAGCCAAGATGTTAGCGGGGGGGCAGGTGGAGAGACCCAGTACCTC. The chain links TRBV4-3 to TRBJ2-5; 11 bases align to TRBD2. Losses at the gene ends were 0 bases for V and 4 bases for J; bases not matched to a gene: 10. The CDR3 contains 18 residues. CDR1 LGHNA and CDR2 YSLEER come from the germline V gene.